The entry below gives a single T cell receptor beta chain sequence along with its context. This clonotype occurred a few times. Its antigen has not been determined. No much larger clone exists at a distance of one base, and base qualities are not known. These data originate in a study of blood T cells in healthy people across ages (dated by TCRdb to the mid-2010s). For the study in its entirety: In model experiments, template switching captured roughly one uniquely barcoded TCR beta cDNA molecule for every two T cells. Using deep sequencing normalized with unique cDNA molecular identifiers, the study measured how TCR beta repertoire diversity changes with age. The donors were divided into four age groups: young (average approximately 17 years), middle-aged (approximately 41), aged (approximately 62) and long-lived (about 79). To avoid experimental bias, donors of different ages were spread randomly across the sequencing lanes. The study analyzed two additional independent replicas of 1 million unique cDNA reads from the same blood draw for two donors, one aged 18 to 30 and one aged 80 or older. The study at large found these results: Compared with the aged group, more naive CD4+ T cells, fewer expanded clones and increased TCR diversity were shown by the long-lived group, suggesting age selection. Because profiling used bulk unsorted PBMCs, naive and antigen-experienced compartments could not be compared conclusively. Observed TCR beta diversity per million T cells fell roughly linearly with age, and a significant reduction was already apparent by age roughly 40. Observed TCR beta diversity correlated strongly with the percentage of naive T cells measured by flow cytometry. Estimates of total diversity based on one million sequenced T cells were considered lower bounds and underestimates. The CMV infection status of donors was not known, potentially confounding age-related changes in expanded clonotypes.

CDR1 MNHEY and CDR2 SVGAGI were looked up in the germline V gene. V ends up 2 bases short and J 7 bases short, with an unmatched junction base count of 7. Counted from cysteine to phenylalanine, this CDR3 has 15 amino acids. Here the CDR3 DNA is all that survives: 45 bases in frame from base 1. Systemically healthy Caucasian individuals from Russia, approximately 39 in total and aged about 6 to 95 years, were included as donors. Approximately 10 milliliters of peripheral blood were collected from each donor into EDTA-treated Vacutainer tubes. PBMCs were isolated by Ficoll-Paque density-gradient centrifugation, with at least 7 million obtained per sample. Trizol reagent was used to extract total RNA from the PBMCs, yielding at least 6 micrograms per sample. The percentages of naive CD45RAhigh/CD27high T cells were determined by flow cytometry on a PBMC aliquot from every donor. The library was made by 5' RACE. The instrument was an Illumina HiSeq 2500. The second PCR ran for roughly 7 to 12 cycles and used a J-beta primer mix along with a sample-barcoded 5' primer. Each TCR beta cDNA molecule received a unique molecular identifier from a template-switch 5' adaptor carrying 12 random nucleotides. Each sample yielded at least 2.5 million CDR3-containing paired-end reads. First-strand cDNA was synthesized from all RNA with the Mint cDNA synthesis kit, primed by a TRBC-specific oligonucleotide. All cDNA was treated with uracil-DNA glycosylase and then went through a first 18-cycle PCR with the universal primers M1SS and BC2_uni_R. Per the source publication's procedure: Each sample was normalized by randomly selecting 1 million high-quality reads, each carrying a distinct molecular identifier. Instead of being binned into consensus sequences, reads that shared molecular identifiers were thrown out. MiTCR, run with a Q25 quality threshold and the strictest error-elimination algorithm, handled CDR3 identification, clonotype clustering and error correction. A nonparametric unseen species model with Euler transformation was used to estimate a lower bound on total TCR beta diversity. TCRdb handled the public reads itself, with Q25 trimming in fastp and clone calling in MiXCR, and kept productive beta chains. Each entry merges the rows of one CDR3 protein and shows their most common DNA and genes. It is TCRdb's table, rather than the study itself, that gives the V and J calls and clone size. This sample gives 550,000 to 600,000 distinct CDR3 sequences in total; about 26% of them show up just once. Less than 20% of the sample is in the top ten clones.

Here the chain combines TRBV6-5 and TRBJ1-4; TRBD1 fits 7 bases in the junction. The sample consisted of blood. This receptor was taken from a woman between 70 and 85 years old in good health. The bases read TGTGCCAGCAGTTACCTGACAGGGAGTAGTGAAAAACTGTTTTTT. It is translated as CASSYLTGSSEKLFF.